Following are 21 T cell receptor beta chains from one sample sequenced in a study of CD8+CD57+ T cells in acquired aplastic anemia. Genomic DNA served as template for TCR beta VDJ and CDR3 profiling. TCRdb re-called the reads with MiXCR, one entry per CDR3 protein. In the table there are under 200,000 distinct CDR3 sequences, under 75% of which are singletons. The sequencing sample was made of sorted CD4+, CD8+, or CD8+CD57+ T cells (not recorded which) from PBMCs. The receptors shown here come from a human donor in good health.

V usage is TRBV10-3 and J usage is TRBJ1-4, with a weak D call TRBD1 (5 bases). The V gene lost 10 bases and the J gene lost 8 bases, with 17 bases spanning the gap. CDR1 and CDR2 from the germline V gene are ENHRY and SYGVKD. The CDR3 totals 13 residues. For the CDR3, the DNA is TGTGCCACGTCACCCAGGGCCTCAGAAAAACTGTTTTTT. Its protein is CATSPRASEKLFF.

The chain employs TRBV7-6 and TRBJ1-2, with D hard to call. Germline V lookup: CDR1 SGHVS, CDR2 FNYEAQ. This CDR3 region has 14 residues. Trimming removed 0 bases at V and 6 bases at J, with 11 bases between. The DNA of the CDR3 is TGTGCCAGCAGCTTAGCGCCCTCGCTGGATGGCTACACCTTC. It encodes CASSLAPSLDGYTF. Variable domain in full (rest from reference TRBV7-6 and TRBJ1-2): GAGVSQSPRYKVTKRGQDVALRCDPISGHVSLYWYRQALGQGPEFLTYFNYEAQQDKSGLPNDRFSAERPEGSISTLTIQRTEQRDSAMYRCASSLAPSLDGYTFGSGTRLTVV.

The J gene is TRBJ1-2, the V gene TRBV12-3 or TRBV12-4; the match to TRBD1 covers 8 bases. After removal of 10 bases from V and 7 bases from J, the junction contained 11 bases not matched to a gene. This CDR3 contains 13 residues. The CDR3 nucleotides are TGTGCCACCCAGGGACAGGCCTCTAGTGGCTACACCTTC. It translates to CATQGQASSGYTF.

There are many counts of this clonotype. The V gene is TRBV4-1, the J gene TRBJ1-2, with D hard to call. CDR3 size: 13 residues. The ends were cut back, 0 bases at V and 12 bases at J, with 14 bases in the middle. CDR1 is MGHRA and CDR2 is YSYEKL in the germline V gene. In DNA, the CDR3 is TGCGCCAGCAGCCAAGATCCGGCCGATTTGAACACCTTC. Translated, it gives CASSQDPADLNTF.

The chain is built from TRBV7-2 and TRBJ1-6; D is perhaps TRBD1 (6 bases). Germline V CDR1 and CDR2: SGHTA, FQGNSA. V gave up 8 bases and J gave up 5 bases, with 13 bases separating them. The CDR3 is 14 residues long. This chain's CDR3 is CASSNRANNSPLHF. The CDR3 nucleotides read TGTGCCAGCTCTAACAGGGCAAATAATTCACCCCTCCACTTT.

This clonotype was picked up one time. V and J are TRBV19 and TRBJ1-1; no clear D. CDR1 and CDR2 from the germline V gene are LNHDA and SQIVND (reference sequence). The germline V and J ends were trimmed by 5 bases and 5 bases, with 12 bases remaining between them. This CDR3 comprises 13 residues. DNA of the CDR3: TGTGCCAGTAGTTGGAGGTCAAGGACTGAAGCTTTCTTT. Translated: CASSWRSRTEAFF.

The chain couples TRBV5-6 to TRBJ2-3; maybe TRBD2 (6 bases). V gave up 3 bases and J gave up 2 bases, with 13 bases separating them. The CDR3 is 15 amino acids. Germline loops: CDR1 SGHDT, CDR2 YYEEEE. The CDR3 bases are TGTGCCAGCAGCTCGTCCGTAGCGGCCACAGATACGCAGTATTTT. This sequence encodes CASSSSVAATDTQYF. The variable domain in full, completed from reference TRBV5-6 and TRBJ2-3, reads DAGVTQSPTHLIKTRGQQVTLRCSPKSGHDTVSWYQQALGQGPQFIFQYYEEEERQRGNFPDRFSGHQFPNYSSELNVNALLLGDSALYLCASSSSVAATDTQYFGPGTRLTVL.

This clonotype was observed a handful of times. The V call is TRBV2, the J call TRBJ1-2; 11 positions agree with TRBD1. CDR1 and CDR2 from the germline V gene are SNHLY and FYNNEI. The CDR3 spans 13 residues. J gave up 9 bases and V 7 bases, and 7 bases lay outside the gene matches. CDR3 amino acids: CASMSGQGVSYTF. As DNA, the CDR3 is TGTGCCAGCATGTCGGGACAGGGGGTGAGCTACACCTTC. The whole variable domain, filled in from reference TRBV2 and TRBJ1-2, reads EPEVTQTPSHQVTQMGQEVILRCVPISNHLYFYWYRQILGQKVEFLVSFYNNEISEKSEIFDDQFSVERPDGSNFTLKIRSTKLEDSAMYFCASMSGQGVSYTFGSGTRLTVV.

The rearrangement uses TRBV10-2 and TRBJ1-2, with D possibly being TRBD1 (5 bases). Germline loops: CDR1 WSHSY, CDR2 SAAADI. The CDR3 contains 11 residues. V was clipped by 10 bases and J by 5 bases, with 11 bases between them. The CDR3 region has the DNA TGCGCCACAGAGGGGCTTTATGGCTACACCTTC. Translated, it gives CATEGLYGYTF.

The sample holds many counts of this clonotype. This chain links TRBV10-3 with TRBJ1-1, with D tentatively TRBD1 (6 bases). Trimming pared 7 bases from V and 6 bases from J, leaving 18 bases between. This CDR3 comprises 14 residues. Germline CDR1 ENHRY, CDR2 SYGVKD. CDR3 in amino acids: CAIKRDTINPEAFF. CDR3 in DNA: TGTGCCATCAAGCGGGACACCATCAACCCTGAAGCTTTCTTT.

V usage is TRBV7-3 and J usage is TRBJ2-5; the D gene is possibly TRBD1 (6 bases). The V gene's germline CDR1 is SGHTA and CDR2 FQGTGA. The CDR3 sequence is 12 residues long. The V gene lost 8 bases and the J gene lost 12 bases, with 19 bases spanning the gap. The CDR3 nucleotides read TGTGCCAGCGCAAGAGAGGGGGACCCAGAGTACTTC. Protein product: CASAREGDPEYF.

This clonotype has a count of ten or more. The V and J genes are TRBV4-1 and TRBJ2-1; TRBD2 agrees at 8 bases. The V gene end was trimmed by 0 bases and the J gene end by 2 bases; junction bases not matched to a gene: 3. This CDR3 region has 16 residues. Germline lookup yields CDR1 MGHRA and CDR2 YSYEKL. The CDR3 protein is CASSQESGRAYNEQFF. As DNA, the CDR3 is TGCGCCAGCAGCCAAGAAAGCGGGAGAGCCTACAATGAGCAGTTCTTC.

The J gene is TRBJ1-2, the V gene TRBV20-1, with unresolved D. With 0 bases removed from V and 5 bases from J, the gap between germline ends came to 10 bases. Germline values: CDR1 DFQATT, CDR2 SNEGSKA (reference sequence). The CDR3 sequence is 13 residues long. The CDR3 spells CSARDLVDYGYTF. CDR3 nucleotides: TGCAGTGCTAGAGATCTGGTTGATTATGGCTACACCTTC.

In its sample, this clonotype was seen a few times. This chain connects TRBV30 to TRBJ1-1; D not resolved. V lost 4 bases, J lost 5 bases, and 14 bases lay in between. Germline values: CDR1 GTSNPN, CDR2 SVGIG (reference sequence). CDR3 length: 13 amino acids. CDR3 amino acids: CAWNTAGPTEAFF. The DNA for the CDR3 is TGTGCCTGGAACACAGCAGGTCCGACTGAAGCTTTCTTT.

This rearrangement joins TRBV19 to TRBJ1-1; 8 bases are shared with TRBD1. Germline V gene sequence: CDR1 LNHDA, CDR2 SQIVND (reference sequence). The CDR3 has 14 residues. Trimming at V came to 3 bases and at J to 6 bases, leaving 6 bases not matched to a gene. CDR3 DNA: TGTGCCAGTAGTATCAGGGGGACAGGTGCTGAAGCTTTCTTT. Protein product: CASSIRGTGAEAFF.

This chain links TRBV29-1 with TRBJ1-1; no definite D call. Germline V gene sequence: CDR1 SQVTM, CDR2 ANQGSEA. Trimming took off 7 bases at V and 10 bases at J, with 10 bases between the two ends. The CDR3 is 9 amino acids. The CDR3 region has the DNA TGCAGCGGTAGGGTGGGAGCTTTCTTT. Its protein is CSGRVGAFF.

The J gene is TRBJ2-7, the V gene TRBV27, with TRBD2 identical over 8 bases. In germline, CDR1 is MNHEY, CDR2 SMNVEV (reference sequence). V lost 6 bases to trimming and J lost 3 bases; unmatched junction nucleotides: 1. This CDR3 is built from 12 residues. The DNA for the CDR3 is TGTGCCAGCAGCCGGGAGGGCTACGAGCAGTACTTC. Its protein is CASSREGYEQYF.

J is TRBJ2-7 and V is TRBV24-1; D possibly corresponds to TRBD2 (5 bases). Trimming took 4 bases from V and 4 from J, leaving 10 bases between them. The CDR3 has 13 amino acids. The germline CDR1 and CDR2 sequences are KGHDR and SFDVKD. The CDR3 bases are TGTGCCACCAGTGACCCCTCGGGGTACGAGCAGTACTTC. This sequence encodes CATSDPSGYEQYF.

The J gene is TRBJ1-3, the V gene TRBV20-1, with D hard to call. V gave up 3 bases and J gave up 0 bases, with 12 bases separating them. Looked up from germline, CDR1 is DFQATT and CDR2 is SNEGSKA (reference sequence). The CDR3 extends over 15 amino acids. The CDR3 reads CSASSAGSSGNTIYF. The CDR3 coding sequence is TGCAGTGCTAGTTCTGCTGGGAGCTCTGGAAACACCATATATTTT.

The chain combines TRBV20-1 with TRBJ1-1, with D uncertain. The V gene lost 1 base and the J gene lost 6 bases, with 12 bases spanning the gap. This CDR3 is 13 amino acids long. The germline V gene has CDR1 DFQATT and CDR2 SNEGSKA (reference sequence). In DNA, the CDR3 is TGCAGTGCTAGAGTACTAGGGAGACCTGAAGCTTTCTTT. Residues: CSARVLGRPEAFF.

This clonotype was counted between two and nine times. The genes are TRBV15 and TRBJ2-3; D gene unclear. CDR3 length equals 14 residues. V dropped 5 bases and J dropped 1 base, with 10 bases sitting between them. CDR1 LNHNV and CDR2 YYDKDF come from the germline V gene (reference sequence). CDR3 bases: TGTGCCACCAGCCACCCTCAGGGCACAGATACGCAGTATTTT. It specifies CATSHPQGTDTQYF.